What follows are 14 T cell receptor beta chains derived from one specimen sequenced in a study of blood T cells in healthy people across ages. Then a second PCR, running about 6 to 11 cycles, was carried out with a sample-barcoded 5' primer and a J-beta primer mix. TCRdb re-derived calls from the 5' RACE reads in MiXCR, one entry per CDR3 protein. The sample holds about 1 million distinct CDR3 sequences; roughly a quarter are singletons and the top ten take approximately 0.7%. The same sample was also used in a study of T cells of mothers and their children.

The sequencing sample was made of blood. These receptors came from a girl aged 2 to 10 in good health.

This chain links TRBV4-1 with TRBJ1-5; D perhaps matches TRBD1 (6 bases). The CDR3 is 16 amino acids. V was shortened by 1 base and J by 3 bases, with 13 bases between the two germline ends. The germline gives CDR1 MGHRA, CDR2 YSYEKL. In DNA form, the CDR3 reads TGCGCCAGCAGCCAAGTGTCAGGACAGTTCAATCAGCCCCAGCATTTT. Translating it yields CASSQVSGQFNQPQHF.

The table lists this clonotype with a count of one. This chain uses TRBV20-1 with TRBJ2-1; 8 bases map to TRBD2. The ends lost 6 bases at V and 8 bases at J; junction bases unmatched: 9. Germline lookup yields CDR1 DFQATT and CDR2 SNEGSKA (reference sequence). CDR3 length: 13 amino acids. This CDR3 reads CSAEAGVADEQFF. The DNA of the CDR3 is TGCAGTGCCGAAGCGGGAGTGGCCGATGAGCAGTTCTTC.

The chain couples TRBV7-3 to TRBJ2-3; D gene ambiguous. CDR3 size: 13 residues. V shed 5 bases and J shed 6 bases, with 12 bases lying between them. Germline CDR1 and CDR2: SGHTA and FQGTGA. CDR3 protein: CASSTHSGDTQYF. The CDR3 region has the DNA TGTGCCAGCAGCACCCATTCAGGTGATACGCAGTATTTT.

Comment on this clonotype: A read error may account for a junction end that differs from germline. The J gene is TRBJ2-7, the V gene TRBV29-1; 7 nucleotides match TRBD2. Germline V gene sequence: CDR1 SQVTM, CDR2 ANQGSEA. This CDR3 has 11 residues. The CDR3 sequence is CSVEDGEGIEF. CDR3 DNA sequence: TGCAGCGTTGAAGACGGGGAGGGGATTGAGTTC.

CDR3 residues: CASRVGAGATQNTEAFF. In DNA form, the CDR3 reads TGTGCCAGCAGAGTCGGGGCAGGGGCTACCCAGAACACTGAAGCTTTCTTT. The chain carries TRBV7-9 and TRBJ1-1; TRBD1 might be the D (6 bases). The CDR3 is 17 amino acids. The germline V gene encodes CDR1 SEHNR and CDR2 FQNEAQ (reference sequence). V dropped 6 bases and J dropped 1 base, with 21 bases sitting between them.

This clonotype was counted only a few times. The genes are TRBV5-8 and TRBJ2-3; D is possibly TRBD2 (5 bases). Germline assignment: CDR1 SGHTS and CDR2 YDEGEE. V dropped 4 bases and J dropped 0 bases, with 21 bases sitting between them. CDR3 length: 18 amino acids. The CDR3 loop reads CASSRNREGRPSTDTQYF. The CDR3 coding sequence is TGTGCCAGCAGCCGGAATCGCGAAGGGAGACCTAGCACAGATACGCAGTATTTT. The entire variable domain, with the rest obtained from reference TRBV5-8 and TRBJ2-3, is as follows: EAGVTQSPTHLIKTRGQQATLRCSPISGHTSVYWYQQALGLGLQFLLWYDEGEERNRGNFPPRFSGRQFPNYSSELNVNALELEDSALYLCASSRNREGRPSTDTQYFGPGTRLTVL.

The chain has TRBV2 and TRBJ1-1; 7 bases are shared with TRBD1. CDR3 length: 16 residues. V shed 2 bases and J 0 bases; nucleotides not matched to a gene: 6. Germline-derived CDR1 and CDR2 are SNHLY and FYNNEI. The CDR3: CASSERGQTMNTEAFF. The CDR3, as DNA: TGTGCCAGCAGTGAAAGGGGGCAGACCATGAACACTGAAGCTTTCTTT.

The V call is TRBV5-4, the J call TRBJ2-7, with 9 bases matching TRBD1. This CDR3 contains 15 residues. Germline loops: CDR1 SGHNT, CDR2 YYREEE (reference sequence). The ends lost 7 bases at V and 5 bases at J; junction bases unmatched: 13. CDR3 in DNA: TGTGCCAGCGGGGATTCGGGACAGGGAATGGACGAGCAGTACTTC. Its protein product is CASGDSGQGMDEQYF. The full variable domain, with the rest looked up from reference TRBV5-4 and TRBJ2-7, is ETGVTQSPTHLIKTRGQQVTLRCSSQSGHNTVSWYQQALGQGPQFIFQYYREEENGRGNFPPRFSGLQFPNYSSELNVNALELDDSALYLCASGDSGQGMDEQYFGPGTRLTVT.

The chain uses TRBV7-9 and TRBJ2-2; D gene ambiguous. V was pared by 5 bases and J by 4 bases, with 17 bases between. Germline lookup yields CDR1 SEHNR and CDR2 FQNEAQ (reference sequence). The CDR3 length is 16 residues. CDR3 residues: CASSTLLNSLTGELFF. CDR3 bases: TGTGCCAGCAGCACGCTTCTTAACTCCCTCACCGGGGAGCTGTTTTTT.

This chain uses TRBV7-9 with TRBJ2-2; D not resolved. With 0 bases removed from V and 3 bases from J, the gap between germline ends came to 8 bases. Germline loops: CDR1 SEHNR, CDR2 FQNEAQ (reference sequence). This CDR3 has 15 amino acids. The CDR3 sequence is CASSLAYVDTGELFF. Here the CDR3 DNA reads TGTGCCAGCAGCTTAGCGTACGTAGACACCGGGGAGCTGTTTTTT.

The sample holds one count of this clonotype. CDR3: CATSRGAGETQYF. In nucleotides, the CDR3 is TGTGCCACCAGCAGAGGAGCAGGGGAGACCCAGTACTTC. The chain is built from TRBV15 and TRBJ2-5; the D gene is possibly TRBD1 (5 bases). Germline CDR1 is LNHNV and CDR2 is YYDKDF (reference sequence). The CDR3 has 13 amino acids. With 1 base removed from V and 5 bases from J, the gap between germline ends came to 8 bases.

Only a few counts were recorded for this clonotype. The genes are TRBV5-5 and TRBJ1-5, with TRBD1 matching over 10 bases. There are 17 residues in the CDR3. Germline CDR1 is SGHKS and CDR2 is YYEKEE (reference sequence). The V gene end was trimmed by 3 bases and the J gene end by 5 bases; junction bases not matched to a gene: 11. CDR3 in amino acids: CASSSPGLDRGHQPQHF. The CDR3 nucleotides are TGTGCCAGCAGCTCACCAGGACTTGACAGGGGGCATCAGCCCCAGCATTTT.

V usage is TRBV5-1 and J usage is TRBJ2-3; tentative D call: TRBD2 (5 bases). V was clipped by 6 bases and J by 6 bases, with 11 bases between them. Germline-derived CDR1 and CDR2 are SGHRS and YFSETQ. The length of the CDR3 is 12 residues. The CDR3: CASTLGGDTQYF. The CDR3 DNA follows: TGCGCCAGCACGTTGGGCGGGGATACGCAGTATTTT.

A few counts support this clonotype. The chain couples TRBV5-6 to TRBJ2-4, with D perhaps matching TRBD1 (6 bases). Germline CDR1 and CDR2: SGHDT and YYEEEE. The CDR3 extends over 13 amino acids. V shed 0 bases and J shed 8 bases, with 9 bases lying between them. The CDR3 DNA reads TGTGCCAGCAGCTTGGGGGCAGGGGACATTCAGTACTTC. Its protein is CASSLGAGDIQYF.